This TCR beta chain was found in a study of cytomegalovirus exposure and HLA in healthy donors. Study-wide findings and caveats: The authors listed 150 to 200 TCR beta chains as cytomegalovirus-associated. Later on, a genetic analysis was performed. It linked a missense variant in DCLRE1C with V- and J-gene trimming of TCR beta. Several top significant clusters appeared, in a later analysis, to be linked to common viral pathogens.

CDR3 length: 15 amino acids. Germline values: CDR1 LNHDA, CDR2 SQIVND (reference sequence). Trimming took 1 base from V and 6 from J, leaving 13 bases between them. Points on this clone: Its target is not known.

The PCR made use of 60 Vbeta and 13 Jbeta primers. The protocol was immunoSEQ multiplex PCR, while the TCRdb copy is restricted to in-frame clones and leaves out a portion. The table includes under 200,000 clones, 80% to 90% detected once. The sample consisted of PBMCs. The chain carries TRBV19 and TRBJ2-1; weak D call: TRBD2 (6 bases). The receptor's source is a man between 18 and 29 years old in good health and CMV-seronegative. CDR3 coding DNA: TGTGCCAGTAGTATAGTTGGGACTCAAGGCAATGAGCAGTTCTTC. Amino acid sequence: CASSIVGTQGNEQFF.